This T cell receptor (beta chain) was recovered during a study of shared clonotypes between healthy human individuals. Broader study findings: Naive CD4 clonotypes were shared across several donors at about 5.3%. Expectations were that clonotype sharing among donors would be affected by sequencing depth.

At a deep level, the assay was run. Profiled with immunoSEQ multiplex PCR; TCRdb holds only in-frame clones, not every one. The sample lists roughly 2.2 million clones; less than 95% were seen once. With respect to this clone: Antigen: not known. The same CDR3 arises from other DNA sequences in this sample as well.

Germline CDR1 reads LNHDA; CDR2 reads SQIVND (reference sequence). This CDR3 is 14 amino acids long. The ends lost 6 bases at V and 4 bases at J; junction bases unmatched: 8. The chain is built from TRBV19 and TRBJ2-7, with TRBD1 matching 8 bases. Sequenced: naive CD4+ T cells from PBMCs. The subset was: CD45RA+ positively selected. The clonotype was recovered from a man between 18 and 29 years old in good health. Some clones in this sample may be carry-over from other donors' samples. The CDR3 is CASSRGQGFYEQYF. CDR3 DNA: TGTGCCAGTAGCCGAGGACAGGGTTTTTACGAGCAGTACTTC.